This T cell receptor beta chain emerged from a study of vaccination and CD4 T cells after COVID-19. Treatment: approximately 9-day PBMC culture with coronavirus spike peptide pools or control peptides (ViraFEST assay). Peptide pools at 9.5 to 10 ug/ml, together with 7.5 to 10 IU/ml IL-2, were added to cultures of two million PBMCs per well. A remark on this clonotype: Its target is unknown.

The study sequenced cultured CD4+ T cell DNA using the Oncomine TCR Beta short-read assay. TCRdb fed the PCR reads into MiXCR, producing one record per CDR3 protein. The table shows about 14,000 distinct CDR3 sequences, with less than 70% occurring only once. The CDR3 is made up of 14 amino acids. CDR1 and CDR2 from the germline V gene are DFQATT and SNEGSKA (reference sequence). V was pared by 6 bases and J by 3 bases, with 9 bases of the junction left unmatched. This chain uses TRBV20-1 with TRBJ1-1, with TRBD1 matching 8 bases. This TCR derives from a human donor who had recovered from COVID-19. The sample was CD4+ T cells from blood, cultured in vitro, taken before SARS-CoV-2 vaccination. The CDR3 DNA reads TGCAGTGCCGAACGGACAGGGTACGACACTGAAGCTTTCTTT. Protein product: CSAERTGYDTEAFF.